The clone carrying this T cell receptor beta chain was observed many times. Its antigen is unidentified. This record comes from a study of T cell repertoires in cytomegalovirus infection. Study at large: Based on public TCR beta signatures, there were indications of CMV infection and of a matching HLA type. Study conclusions and caveats: Cumulated frequencies of public TCR beta families served to identify carriers of CMV plus the relevant HLA. Dominant in the ex vivo response were TCR beta clonotypes restricted by HLA-C and specific for CMV.

CDR1 and CDR2 from the germline V gene are SGHKS and YYEKEE (reference sequence). The V end lost 3 bases, the J end lost 0 bases, and 10 bases lay between the germline ends. The CDR3 loop spans 15 amino acids. TCRdb reanalysed the reads using MiXCR and keeps one entry per CDR3 protein. The sample has 150,000 to 200,000 distinct CDR3 sequences, more than 9% seen once. V gene TRBV5-5 combines with J gene TRBJ1-5, with D possibly TRBD1 on 6 matching bases. Sequenced: PBMCs. The sequence came from a human donor in good health (CMV status not recorded). Some clones in this sample may be carry-over from other donors' samples. Written as DNA, the CDR3 is TGTGCCAGCAGCTCCGGACAGAGTAGCAATCAGCCCCAGCATTTT. The encoded protein is CASSSGQSSNQPQHF. Full variable domain (outside the CDR3, taken from reference TRBV5-5 and TRBJ1-5): DAGVTQSPTHLIKTRGQQVTLRCSPISGHKSVSWYQQVLGQGPQFIFQYYEKEERGRGNFPDRFSARQFPNYSSELNVNALLLGDSALYLCASSSGQSSNQPQHFGDGTRLSIL.